The 25 T cell receptor beta chains in this list originate from one sample, sequenced in a study of T cell repertoires in aging, cancer and after chemotherapy. Multiplex touch-down PCR with TRB-A/B primers amplified rearranged V-D-J TRB sequences. Using its own MiXCR run on the multiplex PCR reads, TCRdb lists one record per CDR3 protein. This table has 10,000 to 12,000 distinct CDR3 sequences, roughly a third appearing once. Amplification of TCR beta used genomic DNA extracted from peripheral blood. The sequenced sample consisted of blood. The source of these receptors is a human donor in good health.

The chain is built from TRBV10-1 and TRBJ1-6; D gene uncertain. Between the trimmed V and J ends, which lost 7 bases and 6 bases, there was a span of 10 bases. Germline V gene sequence: CDR1 WNHNN, CDR2 SYGVQD (reference sequence). This CDR3 contains 13 residues. The CDR3 loop reads CASKENLNSPLHF. The CDR3 coding sequence is TGCGCCAGCAAGGAAAACCTTAATTCACCCCTCCACTTT.

This clonotype has only a few counts. The chain's CDR3 is CASSLGGTQAETQYF. CDR3 bases: TGTGCCAGCAGCTTAGGGGGGACCCAGGCGGAGACCCAGTACTTC. The chain carries TRBV7-9 and TRBJ2-5; either TRBD1 or TRBD2 may fit D (5 bases each). This CDR3 has 15 residues. Trimming removed 1 base from V and 5 bases from J, with 14 bases in between. The germline CDR1 and CDR2 sequences are SEHNR and FQNEAQ (reference sequence).

The chain joins TRBV6-5 to TRBJ2-7, with TRBD2 matching over 7 bases. Germline lookup yields CDR1 MNHEY and CDR2 SVGAGI. The ends lost 6 bases at V and 7 bases at J; junction bases unmatched: 15. The CDR3 length is 15 residues. The CDR3 region has the DNA TGTGCCAGCAGCTCCTTGAGCGGGACTGGGTCTGAGCAGTACTTC. This translates into CASSSLSGTGSEQYF.

This clonotype turned up a few times. V usage is TRBV10-3 and J usage is TRBJ2-3; no reliable D call. V lost 1 base to trimming and J lost 4 bases, with 9 bases between them. The CDR3 is made up of 14 amino acids. Per germline, CDR1 ENHRY and CDR2 SYGVKD. The DNA of the CDR3 is TGTGCCATCAGTGAGTTGGCAGCTGCAGATACGCAGTATTTT. Translating it yields CAISELAAADTQYF.

The chain carries TRBV6-2 or TRBV6-3 and TRBJ1-1; D remains unclear. The V gene's germline CDR1 is MNHEY and CDR2 SVGEGT. Deletions cut 7 bases from V and 4 bases from J, with 19 bases between. This CDR3 contains 15 residues. The CDR3 coding sequence is TGTGCCAGCATCCCTCCGCGCCCTCCCGGCACTGAAGCTTTCTTT. It yields the protein CASIPPRPPGTEAFF.

The V gene is TRBV20-1, the J gene TRBJ2-1; tentative D call: TRBD2 (5 bases). This CDR3 contains 12 residues. Between the trimmed V and J ends, which lost 4 bases and 3 bases, there was a span of 7 bases. The V gene's germline CDR1 is DFQATT and CDR2 SNEGSKA (reference sequence). The CDR3 here is CSANRDYNEQFF. CDR3 coding DNA: TGCAGTGCTAACCGGGACTACAATGAGCAGTTCTTC.

A few counts support this clonotype. This sequence joins TRBV4-3 and TRBJ2-1; 11 bases align to TRBD2. The CDR3 is made up of 14 amino acids. Germline trimming cut 0 bases from V and 14 bases from J; bases unmatched to any gene: 6. Germline CDR1 reads LGHNA; CDR2 reads YSLEER. The CDR3 is CASSQDQTSGGKFF. The CDR3 coding sequence is TGCGCCAGCAGCCAAGATCAAACTAGCGGGGGAAAGTTCTTC.

The rearrangement joins TRBV6-1 to TRBJ2-1, with no clear D. V gave up 0 bases and J gave up 10 bases, with 7 bases separating them. The germline V gene has CDR1 MNHNS and CDR2 SASEGT. The CDR3 runs to 12 residues. Here the CDR3 reads CASSEARSEQFF. The CDR3 DNA reads TGTGCCAGCAGTGAAGCTAGGTCGGAGCAGTTCTTC.

This clonotype came up a few times. The rearrangement uses TRBV12-3 or TRBV12-4 and TRBJ2-2; D uncertain. V shed 6 bases and J shed 2 bases, with 7 bases lying between them. This CDR3 region has 13 residues. The CDR3 DNA is TGTGCCAGCAGCCCTAGTAACACCGGGGAGCTGTTTTTT. Translating it yields CASSPSNTGELFF.

This clonotype occurred a few times. The CDR3 coding sequence is TGTGCCAGCAGGACCAGGGGGCGAGCTAATTCACCCCTCCACTTT. As protein: CASRTRGRANSPLHF. V and J are TRBV13 and TRBJ1-6; 8 bases line up with TRBD1. CDR1 and CDR2 (germline): PRHDT, FYEKMQ (reference sequence). This CDR3 contains 15 residues. The V gene end was trimmed by 6 bases and the J gene end by 6 bases; junction bases not matched to a gene: 7.

This chain joins TRBV12-3 or TRBV12-4 and TRBJ1-5; D gene unclear. V dropped 6 bases and J dropped 8 bases, with 20 bases sitting between them. The CDR3 consists of 15 residues. The CDR3 DNA reads as TGTGCCAGCAGCCCCCTTTCGTCGGGATTAGAGCCCCAGCATTTT. This translates into CASSPLSSGLEPQHF.

This clonotype was picked up a small number of times. The rearrangement joins TRBV6-1 to TRBJ1-1; no clear D. The CDR3 sequence is 14 residues long. V was trimmed by 1 base and J by 5 bases, leaving 11 bases between them. Germline loops: CDR1 MNHNS, CDR2 SASEGT. Written as DNA, the CDR3 is TGTGCCAGCAGTGAAGGATTCGGAGGGACTGAAGCTTTCTTT. It encodes CASSEGFGGTEAFF.

This clonotype qualifies as medium-sized. This chain joins TRBV5-6 and TRBJ2-3; D may be TRBD2 (5 bases). CDR1 and CDR2 (germline): SGHDT, YYEEEE. CDR3 length equals 13 residues. V gave up 4 bases and J gave up 1 base, with 7 bases separating them. The DNA for the CDR3 is TGTGCCAGCAGCGCCGGGGGCACAGATACGCAGTATTTT. Amino acids: CASSAGGTDTQYF.

The chain has TRBV18 and TRBJ2-7, with a possible D match to TRBD1 (6 bases). The CDR3 contains 14 residues. V lost 3 bases to trimming and J lost 2 bases, with 11 bases between them. CDR1 KGHSH and CDR2 LQKENI come from the germline V gene. In DNA form, the CDR3 reads TGTGCCAGCTCACCCGAACAGGGAACCTACGAGCAGTACTTC. It codes for CASSPEQGTYEQYF.

The chain is built from TRBV7-6 and TRBJ2-3; 7 bases agree with TRBD1. This CDR3 has 14 residues. The germline CDR1 and CDR2 sequences are SGHVS and FNYEAQ. The trim removed 4 bases at V and 2 bases at J, leaving 3 bases unmatched. The CDR3 spells CASSSGQATDTQYF. CDR3 nucleotide sequence: TGTGCCAGCAGCTCTGGACAGGCCACAGATACGCAGTATTTT.

The chain recombines TRBV7-9 with TRBJ1-2, with 7 nucleotides matching TRBD1. Germline lookup yields CDR1 SEHNR and CDR2 FQNEAQ (reference sequence). The CDR3 covers 13 residues. V lost 5 bases, J lost 7 bases, and 7 bases stayed unmatched. CDR3 residues: CASSRTGECGYTF. CDR3 sequence (DNA): TGTGCCAGCAGCAGAACAGGGGAGTGTGGCTACACCTTC.

This clonotype showed up just a few times. The chain links TRBV5-6 to TRBJ2-3, with TRBD2 identical over 7 bases. CDR3 length: 16 residues. CDR1 is SGHDT, CDR2 YYEEEE, per germline. V lost 1 base, J lost 0 bases, and 5 bases stayed unmatched. CDR3 sequence: CASSLKRDDSTDTQYF. DNA of the CDR3: TGTGCCAGCAGCTTGAAGCGGGATGACAGCACAGATACGCAGTATTTT.

The chain links TRBV24-1 to TRBJ1-2; D unresolved. The germline gives CDR1 KGHDR, CDR2 SFDVKD. The CDR3 is 13 amino acids. V dropped 5 bases and J dropped 3 bases, with 9 bases sitting between them. As DNA, the CDR3 is TGTGCCACCAGTGGGACGGATTACTATGGCTACACCTTC. Amino acids: CATSGTDYYGYTF.

This clonotype has more than one count but fewer than ten. The chain uses TRBV5-4 and TRBJ1-3; 11 bases align to TRBD1. The CDR3 sequence is 16 residues long. Trimming cost V 4 bases and J 3 bases; bases outside gene matches: 6. Per germline, CDR1 SGHNT and CDR2 YYREEE (reference sequence). The CDR3 coding sequence is TGTGCCAGCAGCGCCGGACAGGGGGCCGGTGGAAACACCATATATTTT. Protein sequence: CASSAGQGAGGNTIYF.

This clonotype came up a few times. This chain joins TRBV11-3 and TRBJ1-5; D remains ambiguous. Deletions cut 9 bases from V and 4 bases from J, with 19 bases between. Germline-derived CDR1 and CDR2 are SGHNT and YENEEA. The CDR3 sequence is 15 residues long. In nucleotides, the CDR3 is TGTGCCAGTAGTATATTCCAGGAGGGAAATCAGCCCCAGCATTTT. This codes for CASSIFQEGNQPQHF.

The chain employs TRBV6-2 or TRBV6-3 and TRBJ2-7; D possibly corresponds to TRBD1 (6 bases). Germline CDR1 reads MNHEY; CDR2 reads SVGEGT. The CDR3 runs 15 residues. Deletions cut 7 bases from V and 5 bases from J, with 21 bases between. The CDR3 DNA follows: TGTGCCAGCAAAACCCTAGTAACAGGGCTCGACGAGCAGTACTTC. Its protein product is CASKTLVTGLDEQYF.

There are a few counts of this clonotype. V and J are TRBV6-4 and TRBJ1-1; weak D call: TRBD1 (5 bases). Trimming left V 2 bases short and J 1 base short, with 5 bases between. The CDR3 is 13 residues long. Germline V lookup: CDR1 MRHNA, CDR2 SNTAGT. CDR3 nucleotide sequence: TGTGCCAGCAGTGACAGGGGGAACACTGAAGCTTTCTTT. Amino acid sequence: CASSDRGNTEAFF.

In this sample, this clonotype turned up a few times. The chain combines TRBV12-3 or TRBV12-4 with TRBJ2-3; 8 bases align to TRBD2. This CDR3 has 15 residues. V gave up 6 bases and J gave up 7 bases; unmatched junction bases: 12. CDR3 amino acids: CASSTGLGDPNTQYF. The CDR3 nucleotides read TGTGCCAGCAGCACGGGACTAGGTGATCCGAATACGCAGTATTTT.

This clonotype qualifies as medium-sized. J is TRBJ2-2 and V is TRBV27, with TRBD2 as a possible D gene (5 bases). CDR3 size: 15 residues. Trimming pared 3 bases from V and 4 bases from J, leaving 12 bases between. Germline V CDR1 and CDR2: MNHEY, SMNVEV (reference sequence). The CDR3 spells CASSLEAIPTGELFF. The CDR3 nucleotides are TGTGCCAGCAGTTTGGAGGCCATCCCCACCGGGGAGCTGTTTTTT.

The chain joins TRBV6-5 to TRBJ1-2; a weak D match, TRBD1 (6 bases). The CDR3 runs 20 residues. Trimming stripped 5 bases from V and 2 bases from J, with 30 bases between. From germline, CDR1 is MNHEY and CDR2 SVGAGI. The DNA of the CDR3 is TGTGCCAGCAGTCTCAATTTACCGGGACACCGTCCTCTATTAAACTATGGCTACACCTTC. Translated, it gives CASSLNLPGHRPLLNYGYTF.